Listed below are T cell receptor beta chains from one sample, sequenced in a study of blood T cell repertoires in COVID-19. Profiling relied on immunoSEQ multiplex PCR, and the TCRdb table lists in-frame clones only, not all of them. The sample includes 90,000 to 100,000 clones, 80% to 85% seen only once; the top ten take around 4.4%. The sequencing sample was made of peripheral blood. Source of these receptors: a man aged 55 to 70 with acute or convalescent COVID-19. Each CDR3 is given with its conserved first and last residue. A D gene is named only where the DNA matches it firmly. Part of the rows lack a size; the others show once, few, many or a class for expanded clones.

abundance,d_gene,v_gene,j_gene,CDR3aa,CDR3nt
few,TRBD2,TRBV10-3,TRBJ2-3,CAISGGPGLAGGGDTQYF,TGTGCCATCAGTGGTGGCCCCGGGCTAGCGGGAGGCGGAGATACGCAGTATTTT
NA,NA,TRBV30,TRBJ2-3,CAAEGDSTNTQYF,TGTGCCGCGGAAGGTGATTCGACTAATACGCAGTATTTT
NA,NA,TRBV10-3,TRBJ1-2,CAISDTNLGPRGYTF,TGTGCCATCAGTGATACGAATTTGGGCCCTCGGGGCTACACCTTC
NA,NA,TRBV6-2/TRBV6-3,TRBJ2-4,CASSYSFGGWQYF,TGTGCCAGCAGTTACTCGTTTGGCGGCTGGCAGTACTTC
NA,TRBD1,TRBV18,TRBJ1-1,CASSPQGATEAFF,TGTGCCAGCTCTCCTCAGGGGGCCACTGAAGCTTTCTTT
few,NA,TRBV10-1,TRBJ2-7,CASSRDKNEQYF,TGCGCCAGCAGCCGGGATAAAAACGAGCAGTACTTC
NA,NA,TRBV3-1/TRBV3-2,TRBJ1-5,CASSPHAGGNQPQHF,TGTGCCAGCAGCCCTCATGCAGGGGGCAATCAGCCCCAGCATTTT
NA,NA,TRBV7-2,TRBJ2-2,CASRIHSGNTGELFF,TGTGCCAGCAGGATCCATAGCGGGAACACCGGGGAGCTGTTTTTT
NA,TRBD2,TRBV7-7,TRBJ2-2,CASSHGTRETGELFF,TGTGCCAGCAGCCATGGGACTAGAGAGACCGGGGAGCTGTTTTTT
NA,NA,TRBV6-5,TRBJ2-1,CAGTAGGSYNEQFF,TGTGCCGGCACTGCGGGCGGTTCCTACAATGAGCAGTTCTTC
NA,TRBD1,TRBV18,TRBJ1-1,CASSPTGGNTEAFF,TGTGCCAGCTCTCCGACAGGGGGGAACACTGAAGCTTTCTTT
NA,NA,TRBV7-2,TRBJ1-2,CASSLESYVGQMNGYTF,TGTGCCAGCAGCTTAGAGTCATACGTCGGACAGATGAATGGCTACACCTTC
NA,NA,TRBV27,TRBJ1-1,CASSFRTQNTEAFF,TGTGCCAGCAGTTTCCGGACACAAAACACTGAAGCTTTCTTT
once,NA,TRBV4-1,TRBJ2-6,CASSQGYGMSSGANVLTF,TGCGCCAGCAGCCAAGGATACGGTATGAGCTCTGGGGCCAACGTCCTGACTTTC
few,TRBD1,TRBV6-5,TRBJ1-1,CASRETGGTSKAFF,TGTGCCAGCAGGGAGACAGGGGGGACTAGTAAAGCTTTCTTT
NA,NA,TRBV6-5,TRBJ2-2,CASRDQNTGELFF,TGTGCCAGCCGGGATCAGAACACCGGGGAGCTGTTTTTT
NA,NA,TRBV2,TRBJ1-3,CASTPSGNTIYF,TGTGCCAGCACCCCAAGCGGAAACACCATATATTTT
NA,TRBD2,TRBV7-3,TRBJ2-5,CASSLNSGAPETQYF,TGTGCCAGCAGCTTAAACAGCGGGGCGCCAGAGACCCAGTACTTC
NA,NA,TRBV5-4,TRBJ2-3,CASSLDFADTQYF,TGTGCCAGCAGCTTGGATTTCGCAGATACGCAGTATTTT
NA,NA,TRBV5-8,TRBJ1-4,CASSGREDNEKLFF,TGTGCCAGCAGCGGGAGGGAAGATAATGAAAAACTGTTTTTT
once,NA,TRBV20-1,TRBJ1-2,CSASQPLLYGYTF,TGCAGTGCTAGTCAGCCACTACTCTATGGCTACACCTTC
NA,NA,TRBV19,TRBJ2-1,CASARLSSYNEQFF,TGTGCCAGTGCTAGACTAAGCTCCTACAATGAGCAGTTCTTC
NA,NA,TRBV2,TRBJ1-2,CASSESGGSGYTF,TGTGCCAGCAGTGAATCGGGGGGTTCTGGCTACACCTTC
few,TRBD1,TRBV29-1,TRBJ2-2,CSVGRDRTTGELFF,TGCAGCGTTGGAAGGGACAGGACCACCGGGGAGCTGTTTTTT
NA,NA,TRBV7-8,TRBJ2-2,CASSFFEAGMAGELFF,TGTGCCAGCAGCTTTTTTGAGGCAGGGATGGCCGGGGAGCTGTTTTTT
few,NA,TRBV6-5,TRBJ2-6,CASTQGSSGANVLTF,TGTGCCAGCACCCAGGGGTCCTCTGGGGCCAACGTCCTGACTTTC
NA,TRBD1,TRBV2,TRBJ2-5,CASSVQGLQETQYF,TGTGCCAGCAGCGTACAGGGGCTTCAAGAGACCCAGTACTTC
NA,NA,TRBV7-9,TRBJ2-6,CASSRISGANVLTF,TGTGCCAGCAGCCGTATCTCTGGGGCCAACGTCCTGACTTTC
once,NA,TRBV7-9,TRBJ2-2,CASGGRGNTGELFF,TGTGCCAGCGGGGGCAGGGGGAACACCGGGGAGCTGTTTTTT
NA,TRBD2,TRBV6-5,TRBJ2-5,CASSYSLAEETQYF,TGTGCCAGCAGTTACTCTCTAGCGGAAGAGACCCAGTACTTC
NA,TRBD2,TRBV10-1,TRBJ2-1,CASSALLAGATEQFF,TGCGCCAGCAGTGCACTACTAGCGGGAGCAACTGAGCAGTTCTTC
NA,TRBD1,TRBV6-4,TRBJ2-1,CASSRTGRGSSSYNEQFF,TGTGCCAGCAGTAGGACAGGTCGCGGGTCTAGCTCCTACAATGAGCAGTTCTTC
NA,TRBD1,TRBV11-3,TRBJ2-1,CASRSGQGAYNEQFF,TGTGCCAGCAGATCGGGACAGGGTGCCTACAATGAGCAGTTCTTC
NA,TRBD1,TRBV3-1/TRBV3-2,TRBJ1-2,CASSQGTGRDGYTF,TGTGCCAGCAGCCAGGGGACAGGGAGGGACGGCTACACCTTC
NA,TRBD1,TRBV7-9,TRBJ2-1,CASNPGTGDNEQFF,TGTGCCAGCAACCCCGGGACAGGGGACAATGAGCAGTTCTTC
NA,TRBD2,TRBV7-2,TRBJ2-3,CASSPNRAGAGDTQYF,TGTGCCAGCAGCCCTAACCGAGCGGGAGCGGGAGATACGCAGTATTTT
few,TRBD1,TRBV10-3,TRBJ1-6,CAIRSGTGDNSYNSPLHF,TGTGCCATCAGATCCGGGACAGGGGATAACTCTTATAATTCACCCCTCCACTTT
NA,TRBD1,TRBV7-9,TRBJ1-2,CASSLGTGGNYGYTF,TGTGCCAGCAGCTTAGGGACAGGGGGGAACTATGGCTACACCTTC
NA,NA,TRBV18,TRBJ1-1,CASSPDRGGNTEAFF,TGTGCCAGCTCACCTGACAGAGGGGGAAACACTGAAGCTTTCTTT
NA,TRBD2,TRBV29-1,TRBJ2-5,CSVSSRLAVRETQYF,TGCAGCGTTTCTTCCCGACTAGCGGTGCGGGAGACCCAGTACTTC
NA,NA,TRBV10-1,TRBJ1-5,CASSEGGEGQPQHF,TGCGCCAGCAGTGAAGGAGGGGAGGGGCAGCCCCAGCATTTT
NA,NA,TRBV9,TRBJ1-2,CASSVGELGVIYGYTF,TGTGCCAGCAGCGTAGGTGAATTAGGGGTGATCTATGGCTACACCTTC
NA,NA,TRBV7-9,TRBJ2-1,CASSLQELEQFF,TGTGCCAGCAGCCTACAGGAGCTTGAGCAGTTCTTC
NA,TRBD2,TRBV7-3,TRBJ2-1,CASSTRGRADNEQFF,TGTGCCAGCAGTACACGGGGGAGGGCGGACAATGAGCAGTTCTTC
once,TRBD2,TRBV27,TRBJ2-5,CASSPGEGPYQETQYF,TGTGCCAGCAGTCCCGGGGAGGGGCCGTACCAAGAGACCCAGTACTTC
NA,NA,TRBV7-2,TRBJ2-1,CASSLRTSSQGDEQFF,TGTGCCAGCAGCCTCAGGACTAGCTCTCAGGGGGATGAGCAGTTCTTC
NA,NA,TRBV5-1,TRBJ1-5,CASSLVGGGDQPQHF,TGCGCCAGCAGCTTGGTAGGAGGGGGGGATCAGCCCCAGCATTTT
NA,NA,TRBV13,TRBJ2-3,CASSSSVRTDTQYF,TGTGCCAGCAGCTCTAGCGTCCGCACAGATACGCAGTATTTT
NA,NA,TRBV29-1,TRBJ1-1,CSVDGARGTEAFF,TGCAGCGTTGATGGCGCTAGGGGCACTGAAGCTTTCTTT